This T cell receptor (beta chain) is drawn from a study of blood T cell repertoires in COVID-19. The protocol was immunoSEQ multiplex PCR, while the TCRdb copy is restricted to in-frame clones and leaves out a portion. The table lists 90,000 to 100,000 clones, about 80% of them singletons. CDR1 and CDR2 from the germline V gene are SNHLY and FYNNEI. This CDR3 has 13 residues. The ends lost 9 bases at V and 4 bases at J; junction bases unmatched: 8. The sequence was collected from a man between 65 and 85 years old with acute or convalescent COVID-19. This chain links TRBV2 with TRBJ1-1, with 7 bases identical to TRBD1. The sequenced sample consisted of peripheral blood. The CDR3 region has the DNA TGTGCCAGTGACAGGGCAGGGACCACTGAAGCTTTCTTT. The encoded protein is CASDRAGTTEAFF.